The entry that follows covers one T cell receptor (beta chain) sequence. Antigen specificity is unknown. The record originates from a study of blood T cells in healthy people across ages. A second PCR of roughly 7 to 11 cycles used a sample-barcoded 5' primer and a J-beta primer mix. TCRdb recomputed calls from the 5' RACE reads with MiXCR, one row per CDR3 protein. This sample has about 1,600,000 distinct CDR3 sequences, with 42% found just once. CDR3 length equals 16 residues. Germline CDR1 is SNHLY and CDR2 is FYNNEI. The V gene end was trimmed by 5 bases and the J gene end by 1 base; junction bases not matched to a gene: 7. Study-level findings and limits: It was held that the diversity estimates obtained from one million T cells were underestimates.

The sample consisted of blood. The chain has TRBV2 and TRBJ2-5; 10 positions match TRBD2. This sequence was found in a young woman in good health. CDR3 DNA: TGTGCCAGCAGTAAAAGGGCTAGCGGGGGCCAAGAGACCCAGTACTTC. This translates into CASSKRASGGQETQYF.